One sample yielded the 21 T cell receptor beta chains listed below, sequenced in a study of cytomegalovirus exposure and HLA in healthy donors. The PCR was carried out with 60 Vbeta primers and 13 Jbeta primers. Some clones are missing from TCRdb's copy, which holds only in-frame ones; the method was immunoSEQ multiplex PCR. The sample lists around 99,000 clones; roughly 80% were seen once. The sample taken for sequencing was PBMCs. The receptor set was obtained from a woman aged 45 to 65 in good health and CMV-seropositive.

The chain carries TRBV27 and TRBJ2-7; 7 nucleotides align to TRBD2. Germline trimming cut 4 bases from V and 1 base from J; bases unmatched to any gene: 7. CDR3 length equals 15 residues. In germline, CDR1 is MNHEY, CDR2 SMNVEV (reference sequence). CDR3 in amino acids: CASSSPSGPSYEQYF. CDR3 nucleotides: TGTGCCAGCAGTTCCCCTAGCGGACCGTCCTACGAGCAGTACTTC.

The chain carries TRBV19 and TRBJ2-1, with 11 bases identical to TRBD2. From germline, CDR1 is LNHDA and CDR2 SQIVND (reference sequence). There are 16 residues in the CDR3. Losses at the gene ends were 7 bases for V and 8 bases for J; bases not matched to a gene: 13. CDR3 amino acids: CASKSDKGLAGYEQFF. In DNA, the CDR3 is TGTGCCAGTAAATCCGACAAAGGACTAGCGGGCTATGAGCAGTTCTTC.

The CDR3 loop reads CASSLGLAGEADTQYF. As DNA, the CDR3 is TGCGCCAGCAGCTTGGGGTTGGCGGGAGAGGCAGATACGCAGTATTTT. The chain uses TRBV5-1 and TRBJ2-3; 7 positions agree with TRBD2. Per germline, CDR1 SGHRS and CDR2 YFSETQ. This CDR3 has 16 amino acids. V lost 0 bases to trimming and J lost 4 bases; unmatched junction nucleotides: 8.

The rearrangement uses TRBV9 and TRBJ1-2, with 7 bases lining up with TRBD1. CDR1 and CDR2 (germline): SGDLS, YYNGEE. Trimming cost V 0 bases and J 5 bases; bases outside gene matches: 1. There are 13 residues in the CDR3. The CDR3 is CASSVEQGYGYTF. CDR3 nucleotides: TGTGCCAGCAGCGTAGAACAGGGGTATGGCTACACCTTC.

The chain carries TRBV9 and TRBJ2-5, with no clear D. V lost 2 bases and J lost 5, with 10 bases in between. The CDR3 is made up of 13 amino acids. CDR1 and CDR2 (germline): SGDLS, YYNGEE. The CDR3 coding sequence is TGTGCCAGCAGCGTCGGTAGTGAGGAGACCCAGTACTTC. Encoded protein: CASSVGSEETQYF.

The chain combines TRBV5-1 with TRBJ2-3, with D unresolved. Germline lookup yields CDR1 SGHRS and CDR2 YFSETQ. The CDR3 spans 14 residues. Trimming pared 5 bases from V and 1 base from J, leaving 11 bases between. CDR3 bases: TGCGCCAGCAGTAGCCTCTCGGGCACAGATACGCAGTATTTT. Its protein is CASSSLSGTDTQYF. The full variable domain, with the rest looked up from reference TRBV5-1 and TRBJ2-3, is KAGVTQTPRYLIKTRGQQVTLSCSPISGHRSVSWYQQTPGQGLQFLFEYFSETQRNKGNFPGRFSGRQFSNSRSEMNVSTLELGDSALYLCASSSLSGTDTQYFGPGTRLTVL.

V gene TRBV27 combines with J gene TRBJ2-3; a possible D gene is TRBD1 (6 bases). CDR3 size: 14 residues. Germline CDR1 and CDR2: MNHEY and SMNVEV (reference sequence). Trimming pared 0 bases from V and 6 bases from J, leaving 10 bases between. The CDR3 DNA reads TGTGCCAGCAGTTTATCCGCAGGGGCCGATACGCAGTATTTT. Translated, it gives CASSLSAGADTQYF.

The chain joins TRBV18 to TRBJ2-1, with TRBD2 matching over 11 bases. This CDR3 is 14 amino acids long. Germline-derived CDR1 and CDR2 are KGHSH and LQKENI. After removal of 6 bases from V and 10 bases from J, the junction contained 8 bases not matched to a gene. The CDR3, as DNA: TGTGCCAGCTCCATAGCGGGAGGGGCTCGCGAGCAGTTCTTC. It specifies CASSIAGGAREQFF. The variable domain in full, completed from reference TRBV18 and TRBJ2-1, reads NAGVMQNPRHLVRRRGQEARLRCSPMKGHSHVYWYRQLPEEGLKFMVYLQKENIIDESGMPKERFSAEFPKEGPSILRIQQVVRGDSAAYFCASSIAGGAREQFFGPGTRLTVL.

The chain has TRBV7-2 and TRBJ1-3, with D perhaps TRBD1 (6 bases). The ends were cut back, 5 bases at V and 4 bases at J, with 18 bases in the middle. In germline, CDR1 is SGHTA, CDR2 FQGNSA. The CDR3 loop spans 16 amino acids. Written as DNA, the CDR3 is TGTGCCAGCAGCCACTTCCCAGGGGCGAGGGGAAACACCATATATTTT. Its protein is CASSHFPGARGNTIYF.

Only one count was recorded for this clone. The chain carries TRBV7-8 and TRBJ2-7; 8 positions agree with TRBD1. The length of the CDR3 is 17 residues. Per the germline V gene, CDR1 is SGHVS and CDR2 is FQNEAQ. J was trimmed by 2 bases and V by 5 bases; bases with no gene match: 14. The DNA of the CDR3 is TGTGCCAGCAGCCTAGTCCTCCCGACAGGGGCCCCCTACGAGCAGTACTTC. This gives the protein CASSLVLPTGAPYEQYF.

CDR3 nucleotide sequence: TGTGCCAGTAGGCAAGACTGGAGGAGCTCCTACGAGCAGTACTTC. Translating gives CASRQDWRSSYEQYF. This chain links TRBV19 with TRBJ2-7; a weak D match, TRBD2 (5 bases). The V end was cut by 6 bases, the J end by 0 bases, with 15 bases between. The CDR3 loop spans 15 amino acids. CDR1 LNHDA and CDR2 SQIVND come from the germline V gene (reference sequence).

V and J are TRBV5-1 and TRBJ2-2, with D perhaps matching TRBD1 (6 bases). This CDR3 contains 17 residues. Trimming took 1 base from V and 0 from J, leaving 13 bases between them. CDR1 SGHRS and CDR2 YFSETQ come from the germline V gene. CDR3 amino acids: CASSLRPGDTNTGELFF. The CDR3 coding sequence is TGCGCCAGCAGCTTGAGGCCAGGGGATACGAACACCGGGGAGCTGTTTTTT.

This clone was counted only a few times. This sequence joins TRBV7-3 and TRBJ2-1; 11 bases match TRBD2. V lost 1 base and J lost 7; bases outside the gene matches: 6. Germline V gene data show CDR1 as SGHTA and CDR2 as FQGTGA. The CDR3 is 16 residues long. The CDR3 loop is CASSLIGGTSGNEQFF. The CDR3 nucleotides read TGTGCCAGCAGCTTAATTGGGGGGACTAGCGGTAATGAGCAGTTCTTC. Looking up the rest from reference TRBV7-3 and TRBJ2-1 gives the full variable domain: GAGVSQTPSNKVTEKGKYVELRCDPISGHTALYWYRQSLGQGPEFLIYFQGTGAADDSGLPNDRFFAVRPEGSVSTLKIQRTERGDSAVYLCASSLIGGTSGNEQFFGPGTRLTVL.

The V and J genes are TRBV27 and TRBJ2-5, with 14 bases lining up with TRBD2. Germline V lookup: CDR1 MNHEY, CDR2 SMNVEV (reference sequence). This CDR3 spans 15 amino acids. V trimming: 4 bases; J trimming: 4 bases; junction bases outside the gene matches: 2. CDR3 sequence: CASSSGTSGGETQYF. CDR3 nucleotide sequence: TGTGCCAGCAGTTCGGGGACTAGCGGGGGAGAGACCCAGTACTTC.

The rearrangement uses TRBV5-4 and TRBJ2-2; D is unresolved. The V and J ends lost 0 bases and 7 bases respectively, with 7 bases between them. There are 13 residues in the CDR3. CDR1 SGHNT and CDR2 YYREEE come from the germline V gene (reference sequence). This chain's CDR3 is CASSLDSLGELFF. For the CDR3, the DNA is TGTGCCAGCAGCTTGGACTCCCTCGGGGAGCTGTTTTTT.

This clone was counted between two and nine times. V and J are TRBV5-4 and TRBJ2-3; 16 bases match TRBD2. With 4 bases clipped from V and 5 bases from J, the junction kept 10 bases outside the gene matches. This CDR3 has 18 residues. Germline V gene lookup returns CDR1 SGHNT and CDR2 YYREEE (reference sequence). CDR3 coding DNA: TGTGCCAGCAGCCCCGGGACTAGCGGGGGGGGACTTCTAGATACGCAGTATTTT. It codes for CASSPGTSGGGLLDTQYF. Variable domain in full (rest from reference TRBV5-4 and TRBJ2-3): ETGVTQSPTHLIKTRGQQVTLRCSSQSGHNTVSWYQQALGQGPQFIFQYYREEENGRGNFPPRFSGLQFPNYSSELNVNALELDDSALYLCASSPGTSGGGLLDTQYFGPGTRLTVL.

The CDR3 nucleotides are TGTGCCAGCAGCTGGGTCCCGAGGGAGACCCAGTACTTC. As protein: CASSWVPRETQYF. The rearrangement links TRBV7-2 to TRBJ2-5; no clear D gene. CDR1 and CDR2 (germline): SGHTA, FQGNSA. Deletions cut 4 bases from V and 5 bases from J, with 11 bases between. The CDR3 length is 13 residues.

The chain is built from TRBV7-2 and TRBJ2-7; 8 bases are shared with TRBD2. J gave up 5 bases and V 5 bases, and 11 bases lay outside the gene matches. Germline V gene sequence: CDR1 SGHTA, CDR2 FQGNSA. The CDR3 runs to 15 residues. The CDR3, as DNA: TGTGCCAGCAGCATACTTGGGACTAGTATAAACGAGCAGTACTTC. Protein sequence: CASSILGTSINEQYF.

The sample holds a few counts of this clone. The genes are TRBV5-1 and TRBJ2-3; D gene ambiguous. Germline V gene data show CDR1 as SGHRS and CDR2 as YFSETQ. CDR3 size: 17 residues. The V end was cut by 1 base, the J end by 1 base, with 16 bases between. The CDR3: CASSLTPQQVGTDTQYF. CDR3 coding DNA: TGCGCCAGCAGCTTGACACCCCAACAAGTTGGCACAGATACGCAGTATTTT.

CDR3 protein: CAITPGFGGQETQYF. CDR3 coding DNA: TGTGCCATCACTCCCGGGTTCGGGGGCCAAGAGACCCAGTACTTC. The chain is built from TRBV10-3 and TRBJ2-5; TRBD2 is a possible D gene (6 bases). There are 15 residues in the CDR3. Germline CDR1 reads ENHRY; CDR2 reads SYGVKD. Between the trimmed V and J ends, which lost 7 bases and 1 base, there was a span of 16 bases.

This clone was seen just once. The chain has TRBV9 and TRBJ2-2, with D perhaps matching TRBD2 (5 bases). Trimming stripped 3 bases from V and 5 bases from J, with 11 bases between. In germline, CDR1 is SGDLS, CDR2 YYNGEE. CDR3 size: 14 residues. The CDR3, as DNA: TGTGCCAGCAGCGCCCCAGCGGAAACCGGGGAGCTGTTTTTT. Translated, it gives CASSAPAETGELFF. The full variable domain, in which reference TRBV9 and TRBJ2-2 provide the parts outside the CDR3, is DSGVTQTPKHLITATGQRVTLRCSPRSGDLSVYWYQQSLDQGLQFLIQYYNGEERAKGNILERFSAQQFPDLHSELNLSSLELGDSALYFCASSAPAETGELFFGEGSRLTVL.